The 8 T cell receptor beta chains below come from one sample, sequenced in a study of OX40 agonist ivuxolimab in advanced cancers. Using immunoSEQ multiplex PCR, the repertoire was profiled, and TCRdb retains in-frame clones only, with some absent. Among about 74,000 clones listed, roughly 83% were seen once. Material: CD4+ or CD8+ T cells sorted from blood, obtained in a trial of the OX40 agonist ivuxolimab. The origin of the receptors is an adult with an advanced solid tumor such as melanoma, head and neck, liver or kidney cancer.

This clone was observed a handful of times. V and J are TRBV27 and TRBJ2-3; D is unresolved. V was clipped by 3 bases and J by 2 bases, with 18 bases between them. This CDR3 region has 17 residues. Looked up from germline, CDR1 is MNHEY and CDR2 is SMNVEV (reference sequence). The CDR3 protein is CASSFTARPSTTDTQYF. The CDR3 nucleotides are TGTGCCAGCAGTTTTACGGCTCGGCCCTCAACCACAGATACGCAGTATTTT.

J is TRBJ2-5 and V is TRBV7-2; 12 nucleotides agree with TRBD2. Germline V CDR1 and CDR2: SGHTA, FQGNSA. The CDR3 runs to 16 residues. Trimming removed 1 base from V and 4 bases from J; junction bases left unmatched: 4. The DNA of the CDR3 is TGTGCCAGCAGCTTAGGGACTAGCGGGGCCTCAGAGACCCAGTACTTC. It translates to CASSLGTSGASETQYF.

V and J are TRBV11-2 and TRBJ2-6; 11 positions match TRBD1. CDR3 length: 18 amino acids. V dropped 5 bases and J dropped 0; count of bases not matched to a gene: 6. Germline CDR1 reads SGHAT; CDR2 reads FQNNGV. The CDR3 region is CASSPGTGGVSGANVLTF. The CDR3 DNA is TGTGCCAGCAGCCCTGGGACAGGGGGAGTCTCTGGGGCCAACGTCCTGACTTTC.

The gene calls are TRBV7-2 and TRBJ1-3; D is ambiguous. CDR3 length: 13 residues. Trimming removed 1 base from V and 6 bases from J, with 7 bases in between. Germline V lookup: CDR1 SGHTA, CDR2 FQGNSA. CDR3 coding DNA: TGTGCCAGCAGCTTAGGTCACGAAAACACCATATATTTT. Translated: CASSLGHENTIYF.

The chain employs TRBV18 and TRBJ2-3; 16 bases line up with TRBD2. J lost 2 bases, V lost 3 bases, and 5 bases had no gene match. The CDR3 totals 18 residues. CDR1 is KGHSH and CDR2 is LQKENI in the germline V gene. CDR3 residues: CASSPPGLAGGPTDTQYF. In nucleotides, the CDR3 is TGTGCCAGCTCACCCCCGGGACTAGCGGGGGGGCCCACAGATACGCAGTATTTT.

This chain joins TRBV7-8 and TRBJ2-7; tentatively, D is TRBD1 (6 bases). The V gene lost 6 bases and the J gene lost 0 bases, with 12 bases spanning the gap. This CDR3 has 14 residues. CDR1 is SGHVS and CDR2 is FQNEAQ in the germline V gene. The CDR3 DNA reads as TGTGCCAGCAGACCTCGACAGGCCTCCTACGAGCAGTACTTC. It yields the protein CASRPRQASYEQYF.

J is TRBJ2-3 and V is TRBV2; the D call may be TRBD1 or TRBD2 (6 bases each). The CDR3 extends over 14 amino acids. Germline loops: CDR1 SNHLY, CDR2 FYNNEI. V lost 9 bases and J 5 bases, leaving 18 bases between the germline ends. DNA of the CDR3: TGTGCCAGTACGGGGGCCACCCAGGGAGATACGCAGTATTTT. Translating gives CASTGATQGDTQYF.

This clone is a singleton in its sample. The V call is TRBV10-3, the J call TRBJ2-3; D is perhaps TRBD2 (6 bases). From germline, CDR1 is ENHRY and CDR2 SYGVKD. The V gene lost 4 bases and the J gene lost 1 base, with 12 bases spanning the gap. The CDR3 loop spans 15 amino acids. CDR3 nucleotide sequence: TGTGCCATCAGTGTTGGCGGGGACCGCACAGATACGCAGTATTTT. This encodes CAISVGGDRTDTQYF.